This is a list of T cell receptor beta chains from one sample in a study of blood T cells in healthy people across ages. TCRdb passed the 5' RACE reads through MiXCR, listing each CDR3 protein once. The table records approximately 760,000 distinct CDR3 sequences, just under 25% of them present only once. This sample was also put to use in a study of T cells of mothers and their children.

Material: blood. These receptors originate from a boy aged 5-17 years in good health. The CDR3 runs from the conserved cysteine through the conserved F or W. A D gene is named only where the DNA matches it firmly. The size field is filled for only some rows; it gives once, few, many or a size class.

TRBV7-9	-	TRBJ2-7	TRBD1	CASSLTSGTGDEQYF	TGTGCCAGCAGCTTAACTTCCGGGACAGGGGACGAGCAGTACTTC
TRBV5-1	few	TRBJ1-1	TRBD1	CASSPDRGRAFF	TGCGCCAGCAGCCCCGACAGGGGGCGAGCTTTCTTT
TRBV18	-	TRBJ2-4	-	CASSPLQSVAKNIQYF	TGTGCCAGCTCACCTCTACAGTCGGTGGCCAAAAACATTCAGTACTTC
TRBV6-6	-	TRBJ2-7	-	CASSTEGGALGTYF	TGTGCCAGCAGTACCGAGGGGGGGGCCTTGGGAACGTACTTC
TRBV6-6	-	TRBJ2-5	-	CASSYRAVQETQYF	TGTGCCAGCAGTTATAGGGCAGTCCAAGAGACCCAGTACTTC
TRBV6-1	few	TRBJ2-5	TRBD1	CASTPGQGLIQETQYF	TGTGCCAGCACCCCGGGACAGGGTCTCATACAAGAGACCCAGTACTTC
TRBV5-1	-	TRBJ2-1	TRBD2	CASSSPGLGDEQFF	TGCGCCAGCAGCTCCCCGGGACTAGGGGATGAGCAGTTCTTC
TRBV12-3/TRBV12-4	few	TRBJ2-5	-	CASSFTEAETQYF	TGTGCCAGCAGTTTTACGGAGGCGGAGACCCAGTACTTC
TRBV5-6	-	TRBJ1-1	-	CASSLGGAPGEAFF	TGTGCCAGCAGCTTGGGTGGGGCTCCTGGTGAAGCTTTCTTT
TRBV4-1	many	TRBJ2-7	-	CASSQPYEQYF	TGCGCCAGCAGCCAACCCTACGAGCAGTACTTC
TRBV20-1	-	TRBJ2-5	TRBD2	CSGPAGGHGGVTQYF	TGCAGCGGTCCAGCGGGAGGCCATGGAGGGGTGACCCAGTACTTC
TRBV27	-	TRBJ1-3	TRBD1	CASSHKQGAGNTIYF	TGTGCCAGCAGCCACAAACAGGGGGCTGGAAACACCATATATTTT
TRBV6-1	-	TRBJ2-2	-	CASSVSGRSTGELFF	TGTGCCAGCAGTGTATCTGGAAGGTCCACCGGGGAGCTGTTTTTT
TRBV7-9	few	TRBJ2-5	-	CASSPGRNLGTQYF	TGTGCCAGCAGTCCGGGACGAAACCTGGGGACCCAGTACTTC
TRBV9	-	TRBJ2-5	-	CASSGAGTSMETQYF	TGTGCCAGCAGCGGTGCCGGGACCTCGATGGAGACCCAGTACTTC